These 23 T cell receptor beta chains originate from one sample sequenced in a study of blood T cell repertoires in COVID-19. Clones were sequenced by immunoSEQ multiplex PCR, and TCRdb holds only the in-frame ones, with some missing. The top ten hold about 18% of the sample, which has 100,000 to 150,000 clones, approximately 84% seen once. Material: peripheral blood. The receptor source for this set is an elderly woman with acute or convalescent COVID-19.

This clone showed up just a few times. DNA of the CDR3: TGTGCCAGCGGAACCGGGACAGGGGCTGAAAAACTGTTTTTT. Translation: CASGTGTGAEKLFF. The chain uses TRBV27 and TRBJ1-4; 10 bases are shared with TRBD1. The CDR3 covers 14 residues. V lost 8 bases, J lost 7 bases, and 7 bases stayed unmatched. Germline CDR1 reads MNHEY; CDR2 reads SMNVEV (reference sequence).

The chain employs TRBV6-2 or TRBV6-3 and TRBJ2-5; D call uncertain. Germline V gene data show CDR1 as MNHEY and CDR2 as SVGEGT. The length of the CDR3 is 15 residues. Trimming shortened V by 4 bases and J by 5 bases, and 17 bases separated the two germline ends. CDR3 in amino acids: CASSSLGVSVETQYF. CDR3 nucleotides: TGTGCCAGCAGTTCCCTCGGTGTCTCTGTGGAGACCCAGTACTTC.

The chain combines TRBV9 with TRBJ1-3, with a possible D match to TRBD1 (5 bases). V gave up 0 bases and J gave up 2 bases, with 12 bases separating them. This CDR3 has 16 residues. The V gene's germline CDR1 is SGDLS and CDR2 YYNGEE. The CDR3 region has the DNA TGTGCCAGCAGCGTAGAGGGAACAGGACCTGGAAACACCATATATTTT. Its protein product is CASSVEGTGPGNTIYF.

Turning to this clone: The identical CDR3 is also encoded by other nucleotide sequences in the sample. The chain has TRBV4-1 and TRBJ1-1; a weak D match, TRBD1 (5 bases). Trimming removed 0 bases from V and 5 bases from J, with 7 bases in between. This CDR3 is 13 amino acids long. Germline assignment: CDR1 MGHRA and CDR2 YSYEKL. DNA for the CDR3: TGCGCCAGCAGCCAAGATCGGGGGACTGAAGCTTTCTTT. Protein sequence: CASSQDRGTEAFF.

The chain carries TRBV7-8 and TRBJ1-4, with D perhaps TRBD1 (5 bases). CDR1 SGHVS and CDR2 FQNEAQ come from the germline V gene. The CDR3 has 16 amino acids. Trimming shortened V by 1 base and J by 10 bases, and 19 bases separated the two germline ends. In nucleotides, the CDR3 is TGTGCCAGCAGCTTAGGAGGTGGGCAGGGCTTCGGAAAACTGTTTTTT. Translation gives CASSLGGGQGFGKLFF.

The CDR3 protein is CASSASGTGGDNSPLHF. The CDR3, as DNA: TGTGCCAGTAGTGCGTCCGGGACAGGGGGGGATAATTCACCCCTCCACTTT. This chain uses TRBV19 with TRBJ1-6; 11 bases map to TRBD1. This CDR3 is 17 amino acids long. Trimming at V came to 5 bases and at J to 5 bases, leaving 8 bases not matched to a gene. CDR1 and CDR2 (germline): LNHDA, SQIVND (reference sequence).

This clone was observed a handful of times. CDR3 nucleotides: TGTGCCAGCAGCCTACGACAGGGGGCCTATAATTCACCCCTCCACTTT. Protein sequence: CASSLRQGAYNSPLHF. The chain employs TRBV7-2 and TRBJ1-6; TRBD1 matches at 9 bases. The germline CDR1 and CDR2 sequences are SGHTA and FQGNSA. CDR3 length: 16 amino acids. J lost 2 bases, V lost 5 bases, and 4 bases had no gene match.

V and J are TRBV7-2 and TRBJ1-5; a weak D match, TRBD1 (6 bases). Trimming pared 7 bases from V and 7 bases from J, leaving 23 bases between. Germline values: CDR1 SGHTA, CDR2 FQGNSA. CDR3 length: 16 residues. CDR3 in DNA: TGTGCCAGCACCGAAATTGGGGGGGACATACGCCAGCCCCAGCATTTT. Amino acid sequence: CASTEIGGDIRQPQHF.

The V call is TRBV7-2, the J call TRBJ1-4, with a weak D call TRBD1 (6 bases). Germline CDR1 reads SGHTA; CDR2 reads FQGNSA. CDR3 length equals 15 residues. The V gene lost 2 bases and the J gene lost 5 bases, with 12 bases spanning the gap. The CDR3 is CASSLSSGENEKLFF. The DNA of the CDR3 is TGTGCCAGCAGCTTATCGTCAGGGGAGAATGAAAAACTGTTTTTT.

V and J are TRBV5-4 and TRBJ2-5; maybe TRBD1 (6 bases). Trimming removed 4 bases at V and 4 bases at J, with 14 bases between. The CDR3 is made up of 14 amino acids. Germline V gene data show CDR1 as SGHNT and CDR2 as YYREEE (reference sequence). The CDR3 DNA reads as TGTGCCAGCAGCCCAACTAGGACAGTAGAGACCCAGTACTTC. It encodes CASSPTRTVETQYF.

In nucleotides, the CDR3 is TGTGCCAGCAGACCCCGGACAGGGTTTGGCTACACCTTC. This encodes CASRPRTGFGYTF. V is TRBV12-3 or TRBV12-4 and J is TRBJ1-2, with TRBD1 identical over 8 bases. The trim removed 6 bases at V and 7 bases at J, leaving 7 bases unmatched. CDR3 length equals 13 residues.

The chain recombines TRBV7-2 with TRBJ2-7, with D possibly being TRBD1 (5 bases). Trimming took off 1 base at V and 3 bases at J, with 13 bases between the two ends. CDR3 length: 15 amino acids. Germline V gene data show CDR1 as SGHTA and CDR2 as FQGNSA. Here the CDR3 reads CASSLGLGVYYEQYF. CDR3 DNA: TGTGCCAGCAGCTTAGGGTTAGGGGTGTACTACGAGCAGTACTTC.

V gene TRBV21-1 combines with J gene TRBJ2-7; the table assigns TRBD2, which was not confirmed against the DNA. TRBV21-1 is assigned pseudogene status. This CDR3 spans 14 amino acids. The chain's CDR3 is CASPRRTSGWEQYF. CDR3 in DNA: TGTGCCAGCCCCAGAAGGACTAGCGGTTGGGAGCAGTACTTC.

V is TRBV18 and J is TRBJ1-1, with D hard to call. This CDR3 has 13 residues. V was cut by 2 bases and J by 3 bases, with 7 bases left in between. CDR1 is KGHSH, CDR2 LQKENI, per germline. CDR3 sequence: CASSPSLDTEAFF. The CDR3, as DNA: TGTGCCAGCTCACCATCCCTAGACACTGAAGCTTTCTTT. Looking up the rest from reference TRBV18 and TRBJ1-1 gives the full variable domain: NAGVMQNPRHLVRRRGQEARLRCSPMKGHSHVYWYRQLPEEGLKFMVYLQKENIIDESGMPKERFSAEFPKEGPSILRIQQVVRGDSAAYFCASSPSLDTEAFFGQGTRLTVV.

This clone has a single count. The V call is TRBV7-2, the J call TRBJ1-4; TRBD1 is a possible D gene (6 bases). The CDR3 length is 14 residues. V was trimmed by 6 bases and J by 8 bases, leaving 16 bases between them. Per germline, CDR1 SGHTA and CDR2 FQGNSA. The CDR3 is CASRRTARGEKLFF. CDR3 nucleotide sequence: TGTGCCAGCAGACGGACAGCTCGAGGGGAAAAACTGTTTTTT. The variable domain in full, with the rest retrieved from reference TRBV7-2 and TRBJ1-4, is GAGVSQSPSNKVTEKGKDVELRCDPISGHTALYWYRQSLGQGLEFLIYFQGNSAPDKSGLPSDRFSAERTGGSVSTLTIQRTQQEDSAVYLCASRRTARGEKLFFGSGTQLSVL.

The chain uses TRBV19 and TRBJ2-2; 8 nucleotides match TRBD2. There are 15 residues in the CDR3. The V and J ends lost 2 bases and 6 bases, in that order; junction bases with no gene match: 5. Germline V lookup: CDR1 LNHDA, CDR2 SQIVND (reference sequence). This CDR3 reads CASSITSGFPGELFF. The CDR3 DNA reads TGTGCCAGTAGTATAACTAGCGGTTTCCCCGGGGAGCTGTTTTTT.

The chain couples TRBV6-4 to TRBJ2-1; 7 nucleotides align to TRBD2. V trimming: 2 bases; J trimming: 9 bases; junction bases outside the gene matches: 10. Germline CDR1 MRHNA, CDR2 SNTAGT. The CDR3 sequence is 15 residues long. Here the CDR3 DNA reads TGTGCCAGCAGTGACAGGACTAGTGGTAGAAGTGAGCAGTTCTTC. Translation gives CASSDRTSGRSEQFF.

The genes are TRBV6-2 or TRBV6-3 and TRBJ2-7, with D unclear. The CDR3 extends over 15 amino acids. V dropped 5 bases and J dropped 0 bases, with 14 bases sitting between them. Germline values: CDR1 MNHEY, CDR2 SVGEGT. The CDR3 sequence is CASSNPGGFSYEQYF. The CDR3 bases are TGTGCCAGCAGTAACCCTGGCGGCTTCTCCTACGAGCAGTACTTC.

This clone has a handful of counts. This specimen includes other DNA sequences encoding the same CDR3. The chain has TRBV7-2 and TRBJ2-7; 13 nucleotides line up with TRBD2. Trimming cost V 4 bases and J 3 bases; bases outside gene matches: 3. Germline CDR1 is SGHTA and CDR2 is FQGNSA. The CDR3 length is 15 residues. The DNA of the CDR3 is TGTGCCAGCAGCTCACGGACTAGCGGGGGCTACGAGCAGTACTTC. This translates into CASSSRTSGGYEQYF.

In this sample, this clone turned up once. V is TRBV27 and J is TRBJ1-2; D not certain. Germline CDR1 is MNHEY and CDR2 is SMNVEV (reference sequence). V lost 0 bases, J lost 8 bases, and 16 bases lay in between. The CDR3 has 15 residues. The CDR3 sequence is CASSLSPSYFRGYTF. For the CDR3, the DNA is TGTGCCAGCAGTTTATCCCCTAGTTATTTTCGCGGCTACACCTTC.

This rearrangement joins TRBV2 to TRBJ1-1, with no clear D. From germline, CDR1 is SNHLY and CDR2 FYNNEI. Trimming stripped 7 bases from V and 3 bases from J, with 6 bases between. The CDR3 runs 11 residues. CDR3 bases: TGTGCCAGCAAGAGGGACACTGAAGCTTTCTTT. Translation gives CASKRDTEAFF. The complete variable domain, with remaining parts taken from reference TRBV2 and TRBJ1-1, reads EPEVTQTPSHQVTQMGQEVILRCVPISNHLYFYWYRQILGQKVEFLVSFYNNEISEKSEIFDDQFSVERPDGSNFTLKIRSTKLEDSAMYFCASKRDTEAFFGQGTRLTVV.

As to this clone: At the DNA level, this CDR3 is encoded by other sequences in the same sample as well. The chain has TRBV3-1 (or the pseudogene TRBV3-2) and TRBJ1-1; D is unclear. The CDR3 loop spans 13 amino acids. Germline assignment: CDR1 LGHDT and CDR2 YNNKEL (reference sequence). Trimming shortened V by 0 bases and J by 7 bases, and 9 bases separated the two germline ends. The CDR3 bases are TGTGCCAGCAGCCAAGATCGAGGGATTGAAGCTTTCTTT. Translation gives CASSQDRGIEAFF.

The chain carries TRBV6-4 and TRBJ2-3; 10 positions agree with TRBD2. Germline-derived CDR1 and CDR2 are MRHNA and SNTAGT. CDR3 size: 15 residues. J gave up 1 base and V 2 bases, and 0 bases lay outside the gene matches. CDR3 nucleotides: TGTGCCAGCAGTGACCTAGCGGGGGGCACAGATACGCAGTATTTT. This gives the protein CASSDLAGGTDTQYF.